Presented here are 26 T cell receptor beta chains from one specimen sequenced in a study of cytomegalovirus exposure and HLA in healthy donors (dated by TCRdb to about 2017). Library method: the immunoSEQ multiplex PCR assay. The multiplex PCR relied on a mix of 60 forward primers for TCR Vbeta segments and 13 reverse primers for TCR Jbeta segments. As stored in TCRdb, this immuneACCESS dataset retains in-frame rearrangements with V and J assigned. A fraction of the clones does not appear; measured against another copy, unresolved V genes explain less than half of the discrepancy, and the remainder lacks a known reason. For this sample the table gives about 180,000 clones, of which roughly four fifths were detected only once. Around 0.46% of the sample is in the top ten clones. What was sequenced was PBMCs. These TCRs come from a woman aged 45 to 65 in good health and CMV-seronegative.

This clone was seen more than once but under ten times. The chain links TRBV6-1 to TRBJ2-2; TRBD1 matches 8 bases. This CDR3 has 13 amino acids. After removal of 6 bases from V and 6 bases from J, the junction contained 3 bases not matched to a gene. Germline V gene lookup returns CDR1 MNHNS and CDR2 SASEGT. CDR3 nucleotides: TGTGCCAGCAGCAAGACAGGGGCCGGGGAGCTGTTTTTT. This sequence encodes CASSKTGAGELFF.

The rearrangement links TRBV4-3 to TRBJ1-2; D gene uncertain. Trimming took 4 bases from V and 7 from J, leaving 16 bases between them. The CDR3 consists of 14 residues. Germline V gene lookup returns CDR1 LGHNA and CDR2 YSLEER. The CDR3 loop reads CASSPSLGAGGYTF. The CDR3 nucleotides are TGCGCCAGCAGCCCTTCCCTTGGAGCTGGTGGCTACACCTTC.

In DNA form, the CDR3 reads TGTGCCATCAGTGAGCCAAGACAGGGGACGACATCAGATACGCAGTATTTT. Residues: CAISEPRQGTTSDTQYF. The chain has TRBV10-3 and TRBJ2-3; 8 bases line up with TRBD1. Unmatched junction bases numbered 11, after V lost 2 bases and J lost 4 bases. The V gene's germline CDR1 is ENHRY and CDR2 SYGVKD. There are 17 residues in the CDR3.

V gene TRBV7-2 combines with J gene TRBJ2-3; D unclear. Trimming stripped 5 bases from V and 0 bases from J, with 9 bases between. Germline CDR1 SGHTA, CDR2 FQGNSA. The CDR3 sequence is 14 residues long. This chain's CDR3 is CASSTQSSTDTQYF. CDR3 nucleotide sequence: TGTGCCAGCAGCACCCAGTCCAGCACAGATACGCAGTATTTT.

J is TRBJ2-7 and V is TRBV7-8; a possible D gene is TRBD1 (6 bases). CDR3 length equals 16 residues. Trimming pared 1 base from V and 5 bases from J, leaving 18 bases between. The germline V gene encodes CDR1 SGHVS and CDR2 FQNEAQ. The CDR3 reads CASSLETMRGIDEQYF. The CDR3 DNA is TGTGCCAGCAGCTTAGAAACAATGAGGGGGATTGACGAGCAGTACTTC.

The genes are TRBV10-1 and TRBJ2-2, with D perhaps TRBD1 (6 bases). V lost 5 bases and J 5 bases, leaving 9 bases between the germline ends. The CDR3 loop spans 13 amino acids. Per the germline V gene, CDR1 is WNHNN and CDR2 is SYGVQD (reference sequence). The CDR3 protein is CASSRQATGELFF. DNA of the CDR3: TGCGCCAGCAGTAGACAGGCGACCGGGGAGCTGTTTTTT.

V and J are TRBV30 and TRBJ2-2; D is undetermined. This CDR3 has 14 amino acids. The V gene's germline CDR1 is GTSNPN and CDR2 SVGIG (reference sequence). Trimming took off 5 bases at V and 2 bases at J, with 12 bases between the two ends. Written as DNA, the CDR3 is TGTGCCTGGGGCGCAGGCATCAACACCGGGGAGCTGTTTTTT. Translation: CAWGAGINTGELFF.

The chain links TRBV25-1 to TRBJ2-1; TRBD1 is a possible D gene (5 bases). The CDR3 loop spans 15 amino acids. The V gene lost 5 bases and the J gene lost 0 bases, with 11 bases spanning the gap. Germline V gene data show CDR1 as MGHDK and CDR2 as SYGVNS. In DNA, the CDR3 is TGTGCCAGCAGTCTTGACAGTAGCTCCTACAATGAGCAGTTCTTC. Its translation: CASSLDSSSYNEQFF.

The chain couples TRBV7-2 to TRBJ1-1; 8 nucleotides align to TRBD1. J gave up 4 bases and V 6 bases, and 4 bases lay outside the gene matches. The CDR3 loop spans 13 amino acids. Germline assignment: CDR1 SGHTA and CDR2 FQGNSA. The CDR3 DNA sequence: TGTGCCAGCAGACCACAGGGGGGCACTGAAGCTTTCTTT. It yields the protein CASRPQGGTEAFF.

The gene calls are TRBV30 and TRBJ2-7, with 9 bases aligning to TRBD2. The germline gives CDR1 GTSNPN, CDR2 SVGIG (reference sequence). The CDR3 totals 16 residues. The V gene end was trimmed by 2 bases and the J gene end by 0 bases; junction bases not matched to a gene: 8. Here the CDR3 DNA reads TGTGCCTGGAGTTCTATAGCGGGGGCCAGCTCCTACGAGCAGTACTTC. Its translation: CAWSSIAGASSYEQYF.

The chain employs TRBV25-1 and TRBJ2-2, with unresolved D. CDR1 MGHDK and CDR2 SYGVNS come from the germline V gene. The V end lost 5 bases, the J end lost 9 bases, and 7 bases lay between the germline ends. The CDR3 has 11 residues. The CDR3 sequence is CASSLGRELFF. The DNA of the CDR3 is TGTGCCAGCAGTCTAGGCCGGGAGCTGTTTTTT.

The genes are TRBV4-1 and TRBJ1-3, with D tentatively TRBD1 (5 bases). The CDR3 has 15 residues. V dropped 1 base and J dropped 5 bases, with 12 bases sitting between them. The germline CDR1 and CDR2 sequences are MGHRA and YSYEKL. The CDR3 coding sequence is TGCGCCAGCAGCCAAGGGTTGGGGCTTAGAAACACCATATATTTT. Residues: CASSQGLGLRNTIYF.

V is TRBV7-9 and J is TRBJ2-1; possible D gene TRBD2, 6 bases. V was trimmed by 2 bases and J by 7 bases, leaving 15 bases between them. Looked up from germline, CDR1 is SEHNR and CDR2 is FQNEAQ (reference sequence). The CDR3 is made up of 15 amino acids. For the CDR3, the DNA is TGTGCCAGCAGCTTAAGGGGTCCTAGCGCTAATGAGCAGTTCTTC. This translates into CASSLRGPSANEQFF.

This CDR3 is CASSAGGVDTQYF. DNA for the CDR3: TGTGCCAGCAGCGCCGGTGGTGTAGATACGCAGTATTTT. This chain links TRBV7-3 with TRBJ2-3; D gene uncertain. Germline V gene sequence: CDR1 SGHTA, CDR2 FQGTGA. This CDR3 contains 13 residues. Deletions cut 5 bases from V and 5 bases from J, with 11 bases between.

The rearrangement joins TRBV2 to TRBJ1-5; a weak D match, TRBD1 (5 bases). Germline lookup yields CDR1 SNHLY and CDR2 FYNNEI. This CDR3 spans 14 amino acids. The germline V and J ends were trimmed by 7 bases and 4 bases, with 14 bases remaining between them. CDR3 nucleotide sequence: TGTGCCAGCACAGTGGAAAAGGGGAATCAGCCCCAGCATTTT. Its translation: CASTVEKGNQPQHF.

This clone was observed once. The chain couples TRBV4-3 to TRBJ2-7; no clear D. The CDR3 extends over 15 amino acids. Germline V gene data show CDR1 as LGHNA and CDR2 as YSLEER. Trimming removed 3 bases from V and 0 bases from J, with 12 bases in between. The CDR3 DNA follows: TGCGCCAGCAGCCACCACCAGGCCAGCTCCTACGAGCAGTACTTC. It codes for CASSHHQASSYEQYF.

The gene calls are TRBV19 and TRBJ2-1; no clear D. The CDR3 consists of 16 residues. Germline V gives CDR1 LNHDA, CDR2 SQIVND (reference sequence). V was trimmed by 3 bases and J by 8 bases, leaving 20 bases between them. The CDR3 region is CASSIIGYSGVDEQFF. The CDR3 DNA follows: TGTGCCAGTAGTATTATCGGTTATTCGGGTGTGGATGAGCAGTTCTTC.

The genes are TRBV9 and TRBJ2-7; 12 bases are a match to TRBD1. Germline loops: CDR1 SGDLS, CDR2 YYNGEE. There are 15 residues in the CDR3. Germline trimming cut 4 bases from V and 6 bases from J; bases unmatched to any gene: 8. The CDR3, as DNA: TGTGCCAGCAGCTCAAGAAGGGACAGGGGGCCCGAGCAGTACTTC. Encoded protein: CASSSRRDRGPEQYF. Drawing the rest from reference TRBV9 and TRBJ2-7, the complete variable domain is DSGVTQTPKHLITATGQRVTLRCSPRSGDLSVYWYQQSLDQGLQFLIQYYNGEERAKGNILERFSAQQFPDLHSELNLSSLELGDSALYFCASSSRRDRGPEQYFGPGTRLTVT.

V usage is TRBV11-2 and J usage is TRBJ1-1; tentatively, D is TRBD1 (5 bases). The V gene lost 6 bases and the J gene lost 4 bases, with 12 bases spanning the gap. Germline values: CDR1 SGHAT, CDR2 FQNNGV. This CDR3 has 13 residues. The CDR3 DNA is TGTGCCAGCAGGGGGAGGGGTCCCACTGAAGCTTTCTTT. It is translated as CASRGRGPTEAFF.

The CDR3 is CASSQGGGVSPLHF. The CDR3 nucleotides are TGTGCCAGCAGCCAAGGGGGGGGAGTTTCACCCCTCCACTTT. The J gene is TRBJ1-6, the V gene TRBV14; possibly TRBD1 for D (5 bases). With 1 base removed from V and 9 bases from J, the gap between germline ends came to 10 bases. The CDR3 has 14 residues. Germline V gives CDR1 SGHDN, CDR2 FVKESK.

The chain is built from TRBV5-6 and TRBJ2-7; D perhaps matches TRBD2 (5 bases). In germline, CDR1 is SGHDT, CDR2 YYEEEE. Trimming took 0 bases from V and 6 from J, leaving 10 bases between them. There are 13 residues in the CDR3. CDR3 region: CASSLGLAGEQYF. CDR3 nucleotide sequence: TGTGCCAGCAGCTTGGGCCTAGCTGGCGAGCAGTACTTC.

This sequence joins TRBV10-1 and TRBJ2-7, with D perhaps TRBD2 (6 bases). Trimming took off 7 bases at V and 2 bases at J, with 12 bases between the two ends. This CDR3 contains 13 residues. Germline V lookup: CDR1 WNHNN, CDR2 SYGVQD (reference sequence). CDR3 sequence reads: CASNPGRAYEQYF. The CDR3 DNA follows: TGCGCCAGCAATCCCGGGAGAGCCTACGAGCAGTACTTC.

This CDR3 is CASSQDRLPNEKLFF. The CDR3 coding sequence is TGCGCCAGCAGCCAAGATCGACTGCCGAATGAAAAACTGTTTTTT. This chain uses TRBV4-3 with TRBJ1-4; the D is unclear. Trimming stripped 0 bases from V and 5 bases from J, with 10 bases between. The CDR3 runs to 15 residues. Germline assignment: CDR1 LGHNA and CDR2 YSLEER.

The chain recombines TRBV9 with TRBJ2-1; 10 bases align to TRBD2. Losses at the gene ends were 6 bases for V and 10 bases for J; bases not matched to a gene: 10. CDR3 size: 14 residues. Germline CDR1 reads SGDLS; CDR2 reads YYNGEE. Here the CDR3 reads CASTASGGRTEQFF. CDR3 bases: TGTGCCAGCACCGCTAGCGGGGGTAGGACAGAGCAGTTCTTC.

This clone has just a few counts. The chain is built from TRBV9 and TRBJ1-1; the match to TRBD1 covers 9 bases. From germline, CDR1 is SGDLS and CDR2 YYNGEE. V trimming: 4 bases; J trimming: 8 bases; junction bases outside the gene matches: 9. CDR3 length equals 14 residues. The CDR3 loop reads CASSRDREESEAFF. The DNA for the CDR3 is TGTGCCAGCAGCCGGGACAGGGAGGAATCAGAAGCTTTCTTT.

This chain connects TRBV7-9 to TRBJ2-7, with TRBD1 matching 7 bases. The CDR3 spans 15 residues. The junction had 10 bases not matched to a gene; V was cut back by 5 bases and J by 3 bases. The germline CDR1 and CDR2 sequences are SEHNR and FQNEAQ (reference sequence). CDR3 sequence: CASSDRDSTLYEQYF. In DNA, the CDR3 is TGTGCCAGCAGCGACCGGGACAGTACCCTCTACGAGCAGTACTTC.